This is a list of T cell receptor beta chains from one sample in a study of spatial heterogeneity in lung cancer. From the 5' RACE reads, TCRdb called clonotypes with MiXCR, one entry per CDR3 protein. This table holds some 87,000 distinct CDR3 sequences, roughly 9.5% found once. The starting material was PBMCs, obtained at surgery. The receptor source for this set is a male donor with early-stage non-small cell lung cancer. CDR3s include the opening cysteine and the closing phenylalanine or tryptophan. Fields, in order: CDR3 DNA, CDR3 protein, V gene, J gene, D gene, clone size. The D gene is left open where the match is weak. Not every row has a clone size; where given, it reads once, few, many or a size class.

cdr3_nt: TGTGCCAGCAGTCCACCCCTCCGGTGGGCCGGGGAGCTGTTTTTT
cdr3_aa: CASSPPLRWAGELFF
v_call: TRBV28
j_call: TRBJ2-2
d_call: -
clone_size: many

cdr3_nt: TGTGCCAGCAGTTTACCTGGAAACACCATATATTTT
cdr3_aa: CASSLPGNTIYF
v_call: TRBV6-6
j_call: TRBJ1-3
d_call: -
clone_size: many

cdr3_nt: TGCAGTGCTAGAGATGTCCGGCCTGAGCAGTTCTTC
cdr3_aa: CSARDVRPEQFF
v_call: TRBV20-1
j_call: TRBJ2-1
d_call: -
clone_size: many

cdr3_nt: TGTGCCAGCAGCTTAGAACTAGCGGGGGCCCGGAAGTATTTT
cdr3_aa: CASSLELAGARKYF
v_call: TRBV7-2
j_call: TRBJ2-3
d_call: TRBD2
clone_size: many

cdr3_nt: TGTGCCAGCAGGCGAGACCCTAAATACAATGAGCAGTTCTTC
cdr3_aa: CASRRDPKYNEQFF
v_call: TRBV6-2/TRBV6-3
j_call: TRBJ2-1
d_call: -
clone_size: -

cdr3_nt: TGCGCCAGCAGCCCCGGACAGGGGAATCAGCCCCAGCATTTT
cdr3_aa: CASSPGQGNQPQHF
v_call: TRBV5-1
j_call: TRBJ1-5
d_call: TRBD1
clone_size: many

cdr3_nt: TGTGCCACCAGTGATTCACGACAGGTCCAAGAGACCCAGTACTTC
cdr3_aa: CATSDSRQVQETQYF
v_call: TRBV24-1
j_call: TRBJ2-5
d_call: -
clone_size: few

cdr3_nt: TGCGCCAGCAGCCCAGACAGGACAGCTAACTATGGCTACACCTTC
cdr3_aa: CASSPDRTANYGYTF
v_call: TRBV4-3
j_call: TRBJ1-2
d_call: -
clone_size: -

cdr3_nt: TGTGCCAGCAGTCTTCCGCGGGACAGGGACTCCTACGAGCAGTACTTC
cdr3_aa: CASSLPRDRDSYEQYF
v_call: TRBV2
j_call: TRBJ2-7
d_call: TRBD1
clone_size: many

cdr3_nt: TGTGCCAGCAGCTTAGCGTTGGGGACAGGGGAGTCCGGGGCCAACGTCCTGACTTTC
cdr3_aa: CASSLALGTGESGANVLTF
v_call: TRBV7-9
j_call: TRBJ2-6
d_call: TRBD1
clone_size: few

cdr3_nt: TGTGCCAGCAGTTACTCAAGGGACCACTATGGCTACACCTTC
cdr3_aa: CASSYSRDHYGYTF
v_call: TRBV6-5
j_call: TRBJ1-2
d_call: -
clone_size: -

cdr3_nt: TGCGCCAGCAGCCAAGAACTAAGGACAGGAGGCTACACCTTC
cdr3_aa: CASSQELRTGGYTF
v_call: TRBV4-3
j_call: TRBJ1-2
d_call: TRBD1
clone_size: -

cdr3_nt: TGCGCCAGCAGCGGACGGATGAACACTGAAGCTTTCTTT
cdr3_aa: CASSGRMNTEAFF
v_call: TRBV10-2
j_call: TRBJ1-1
d_call: -
clone_size: many

cdr3_nt: TGCGCCAGCAGCCAAGATCTTGGACAGTACACTGAAGCTTTCTTT
cdr3_aa: CASSQDLGQYTEAFF
v_call: TRBV4-3
j_call: TRBJ1-1
d_call: -
clone_size: many

cdr3_nt: TGCGCCAGCAGCTTGGACACCTACAATGAGCAGTTCTTC
cdr3_aa: CASSLDTYNEQFF
v_call: TRBV5-1
j_call: TRBJ2-1
d_call: -
clone_size: many